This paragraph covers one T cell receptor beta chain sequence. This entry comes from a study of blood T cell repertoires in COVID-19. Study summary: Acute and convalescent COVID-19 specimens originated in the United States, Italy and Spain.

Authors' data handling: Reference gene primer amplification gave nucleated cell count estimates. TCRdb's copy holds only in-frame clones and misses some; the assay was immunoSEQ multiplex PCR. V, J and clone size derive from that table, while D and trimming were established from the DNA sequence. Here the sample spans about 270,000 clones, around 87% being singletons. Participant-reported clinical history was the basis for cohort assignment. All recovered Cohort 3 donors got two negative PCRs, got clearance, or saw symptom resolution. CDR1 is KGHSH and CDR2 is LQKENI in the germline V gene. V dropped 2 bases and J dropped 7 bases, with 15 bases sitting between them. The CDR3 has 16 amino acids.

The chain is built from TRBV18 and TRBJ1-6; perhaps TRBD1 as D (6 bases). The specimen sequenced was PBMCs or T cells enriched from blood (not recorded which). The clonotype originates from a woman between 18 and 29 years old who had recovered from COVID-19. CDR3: CASSPGSGGRNSPLHF. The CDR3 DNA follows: TGTGCCAGCTCACCAGGGAGTGGGGGCCGCAATTCACCCCTCCACTTT.